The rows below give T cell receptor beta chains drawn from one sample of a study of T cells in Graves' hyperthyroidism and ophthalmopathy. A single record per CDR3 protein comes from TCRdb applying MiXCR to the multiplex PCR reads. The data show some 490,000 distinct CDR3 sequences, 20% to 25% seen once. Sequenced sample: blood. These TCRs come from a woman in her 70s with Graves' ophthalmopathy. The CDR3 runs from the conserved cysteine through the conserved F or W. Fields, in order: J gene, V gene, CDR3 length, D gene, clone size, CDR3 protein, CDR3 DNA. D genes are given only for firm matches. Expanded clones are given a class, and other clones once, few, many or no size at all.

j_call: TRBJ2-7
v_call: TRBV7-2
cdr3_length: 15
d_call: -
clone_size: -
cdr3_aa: CASSLVAGKAYEQYF
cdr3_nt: TGTGCCAGCAGCCTCGTTGCGGGGAAAGCCTACGAGCAGTACTTC

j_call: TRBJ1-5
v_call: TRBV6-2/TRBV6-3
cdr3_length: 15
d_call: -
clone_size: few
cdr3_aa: CASSYSNEDNQPQHF
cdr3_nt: TGTGCCAGCAGTTACTCGAATGAGGACAATCAGCCCCAGCATTTT

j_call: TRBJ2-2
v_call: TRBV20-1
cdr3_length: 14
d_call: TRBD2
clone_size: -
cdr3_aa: CSAHSGPGTGELFF
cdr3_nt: TGCAGTGCTCATAGCGGGCCGGGAACCGGGGAGCTGTTTTTT

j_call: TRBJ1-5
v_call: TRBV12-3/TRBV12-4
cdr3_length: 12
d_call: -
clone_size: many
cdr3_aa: CASTSGVQPQHF
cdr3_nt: TGTGCCAGCACTTCAGGGGTTCAGCCCCAGCATTTT

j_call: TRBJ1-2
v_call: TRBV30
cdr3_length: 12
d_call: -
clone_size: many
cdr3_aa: CAWSVGRGGYTF
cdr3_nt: TGTGCCTGGAGTGTAGGCCGGGGTGGCTACACCTTC

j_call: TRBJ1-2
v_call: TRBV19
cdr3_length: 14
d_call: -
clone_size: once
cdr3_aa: CASSIMPGASSNTF
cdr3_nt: TGTGCCAGTAGTATAATGCCGGGGGCAAGTTCCAACACCTTC

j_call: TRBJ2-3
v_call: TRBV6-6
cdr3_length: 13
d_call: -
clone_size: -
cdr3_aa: CASSYGVTDTQYF
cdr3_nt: TGTGCCAGCAGTTATGGAGTCACAGATACGCAGTATTTT

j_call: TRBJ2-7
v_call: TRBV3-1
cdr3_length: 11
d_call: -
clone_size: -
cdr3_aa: CASSQAYEQHF
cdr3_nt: TGTGCCAGCAGCCAAGCGTACGAGCAGCACTTC

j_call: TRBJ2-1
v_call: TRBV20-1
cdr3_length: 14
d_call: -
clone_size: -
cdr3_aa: CSAIFPLLYNEQFF
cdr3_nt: TGCAGTGCTATATTTCCACTCCTTTACAATGAGCAGTTCTTC

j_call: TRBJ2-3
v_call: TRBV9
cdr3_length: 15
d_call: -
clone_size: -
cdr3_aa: CASSSRLPGTDTQYF
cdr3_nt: TGTGCCAGCAGCTCCCGGTTGCCCGGCACAGATACGCAGTATTTT

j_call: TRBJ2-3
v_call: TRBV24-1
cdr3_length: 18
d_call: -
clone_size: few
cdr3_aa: CATFPPRGSSEFADTQYF
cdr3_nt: TGTGCCACTTTCCCCCCTCGGGGGAGTAGTGAGTTCGCAGATACGCAGTATTTT

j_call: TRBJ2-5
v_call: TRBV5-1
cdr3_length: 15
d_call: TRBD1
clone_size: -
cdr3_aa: CASSTSGTGKETQYF
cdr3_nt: TGCGCCAGCAGCACCTCCGGGACAGGGAAAGAGACCCAGTACTTC

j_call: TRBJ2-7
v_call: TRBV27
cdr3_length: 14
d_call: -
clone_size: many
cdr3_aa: CASSSTGGAYEQYF
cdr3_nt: TGTGCCAGCAGTTCCACAGGGGGGGCCTACGAGCAGTACTTC

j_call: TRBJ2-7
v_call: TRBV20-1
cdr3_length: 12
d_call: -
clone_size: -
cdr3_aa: CSARSGVYEQYF
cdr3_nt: TGCAGTGCTAGAAGTGGGGTCTACGAGCAGTACTTC

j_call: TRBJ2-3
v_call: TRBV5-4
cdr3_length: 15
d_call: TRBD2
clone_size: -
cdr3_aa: CASSSRTSNPDTQYF
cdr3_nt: TGTGCCAGCAGCTCCAGGACTAGCAATCCAGATACGCAGTATTTT

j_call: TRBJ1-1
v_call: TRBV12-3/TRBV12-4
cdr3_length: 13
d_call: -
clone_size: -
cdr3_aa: CASSFVGGLGAFF
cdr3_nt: TGTGCCAGCAGTTTTGTGGGGGGGCTAGGAGCTTTCTTT

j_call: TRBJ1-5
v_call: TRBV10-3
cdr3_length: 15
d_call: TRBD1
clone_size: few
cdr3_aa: CAISGGTGSNQPQHF
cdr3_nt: TGTGCCATCAGTGGCGGGACAGGGAGCAATCAGCCCCAGCATTTT

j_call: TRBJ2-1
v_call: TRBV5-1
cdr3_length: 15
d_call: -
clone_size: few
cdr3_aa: CASNKVLSSYNEQFF
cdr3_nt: TGCGCCAGCAACAAGGTCCTAAGCTCCTACAATGAGCAGTTCTTC

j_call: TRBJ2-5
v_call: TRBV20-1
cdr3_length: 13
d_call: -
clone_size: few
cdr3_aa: CSAPRGKQETQYF
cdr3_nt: TGCAGTGCCCCACGAGGGAAACAAGAGACCCAGTACTTC

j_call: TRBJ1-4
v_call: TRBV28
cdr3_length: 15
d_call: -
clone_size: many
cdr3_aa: CASSSGAGFNEKLFF
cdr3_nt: TGTGCCAGCAGTTCGGGGGCAGGCTTTAATGAAAAACTGTTTTTT

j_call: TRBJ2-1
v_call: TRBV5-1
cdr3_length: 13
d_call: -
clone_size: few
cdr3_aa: CASSLTELNEQFF
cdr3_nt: TGCGCCAGCAGCTTAACGGAACTTAATGAGCAGTTCTTC

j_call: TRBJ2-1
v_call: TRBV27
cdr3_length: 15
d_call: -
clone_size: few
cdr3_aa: CASSLWASASNEQFF
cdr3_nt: TGTGCCAGCAGTTTATGGGCTAGCGCCTCCAATGAGCAGTTCTTC

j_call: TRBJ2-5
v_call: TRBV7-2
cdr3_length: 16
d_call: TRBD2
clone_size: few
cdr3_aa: CASSWQGGRVGETQYF
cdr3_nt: TGTGCCAGCAGCTGGCAGGGCGGGAGGGTAGGGGAGACCCAGTACTTC

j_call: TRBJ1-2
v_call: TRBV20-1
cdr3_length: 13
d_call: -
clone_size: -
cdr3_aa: CSLSGLANYGYTF
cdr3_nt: TGCAGCCTTTCCGGCTTAGCTAACTATGGCTACACCTTC

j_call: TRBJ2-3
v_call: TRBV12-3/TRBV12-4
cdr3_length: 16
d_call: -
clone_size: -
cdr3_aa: CASSQDPSPSTGTQYF
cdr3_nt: TGTGCCAGCAGCCAAGATCCCTCCCCTTCAACAGGTACGCAGTATTTT

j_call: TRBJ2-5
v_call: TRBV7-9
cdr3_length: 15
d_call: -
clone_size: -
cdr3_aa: CASSLAVQGPETQYF
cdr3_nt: TGTGCCAGCAGCTTAGCCGTTCAGGGCCCGGAGACCCAGTACTTC

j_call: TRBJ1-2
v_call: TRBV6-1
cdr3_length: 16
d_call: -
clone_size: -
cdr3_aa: CASSRDPRSSNYGYTF
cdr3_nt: TGTGCCAGCAGTAGGGACCCACGGAGCTCTAACTATGGCTACACCTTC

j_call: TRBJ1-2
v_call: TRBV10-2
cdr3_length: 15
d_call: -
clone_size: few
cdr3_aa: CASSEPAQANYGYTF
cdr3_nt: TGCGCCAGCAGTGAGCCAGCTCAAGCTAACTATGGCTACACCTTC

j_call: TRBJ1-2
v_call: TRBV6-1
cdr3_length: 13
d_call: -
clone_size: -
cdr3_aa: CASSEESFRGYTF
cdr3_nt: TGTGCCAGCAGTGAAGAGAGTTTCCGGGGCTACACCTTC

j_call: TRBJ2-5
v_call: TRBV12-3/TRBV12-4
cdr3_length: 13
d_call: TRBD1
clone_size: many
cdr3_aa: CASSWTGRETQYF
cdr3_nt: TGTGCCAGCAGTTGGACAGGGAGGGAGACCCAGTACTTC

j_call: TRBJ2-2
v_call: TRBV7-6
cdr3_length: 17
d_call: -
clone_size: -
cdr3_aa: CASSLEMPGVLTGELFF
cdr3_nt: TGTGCCAGCAGCTTAGAAATGCCAGGGGTATTGACCGGGGAGCTGTTTTTT

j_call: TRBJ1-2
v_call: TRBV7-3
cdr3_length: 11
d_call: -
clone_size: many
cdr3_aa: CASGDTYGYTF
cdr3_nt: TGTGCCAGTGGGGATACCTATGGCTACACCTTC

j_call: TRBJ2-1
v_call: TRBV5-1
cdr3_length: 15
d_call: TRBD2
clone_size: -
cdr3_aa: CASSSSGASYNEQFF
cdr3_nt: TGCGCCAGCAGCTCTAGCGGGGCATCCTACAATGAGCAGTTCTTC

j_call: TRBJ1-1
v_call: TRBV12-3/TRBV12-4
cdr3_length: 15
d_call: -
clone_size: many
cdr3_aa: CASSLMGGANTEAFF
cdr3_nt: TGTGCCAGCAGTTTAATGGGGGGAGCGAACACTGAAGCTTTCTTT

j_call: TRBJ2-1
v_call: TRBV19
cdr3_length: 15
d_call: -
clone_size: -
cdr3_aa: CASSMQTLAYNEQFF
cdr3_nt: TGTGCCAGTAGTATGCAGACGTTAGCCTACAATGAGCAGTTCTTC

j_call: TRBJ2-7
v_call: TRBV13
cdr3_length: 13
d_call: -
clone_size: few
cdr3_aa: CASSLFGPGEQYF
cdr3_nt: TGTGCCAGCAGCTTATTTGGGCCGGGGGAGCAGTACTTC

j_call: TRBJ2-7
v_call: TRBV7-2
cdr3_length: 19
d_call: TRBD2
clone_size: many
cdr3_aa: CASSLAAIHGLAGVGEQYF
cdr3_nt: TGTGCCAGCAGCTTAGCCGCAATTCATGGACTAGCGGGAGTCGGCGAGCAGTACTTC

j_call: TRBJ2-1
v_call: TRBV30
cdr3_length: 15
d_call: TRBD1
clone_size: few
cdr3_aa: CAWSRGQGLSSEQFF
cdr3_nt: TGTGCCTGGAGTAGGGGACAGGGACTTTCTAGTGAGCAGTTCTTC

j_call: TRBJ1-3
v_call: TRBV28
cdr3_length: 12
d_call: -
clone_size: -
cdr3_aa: CASSFSGKTMYF
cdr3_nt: TGTGCCAGCAGTTTTAGCGGGAAAACTATGTATTTT

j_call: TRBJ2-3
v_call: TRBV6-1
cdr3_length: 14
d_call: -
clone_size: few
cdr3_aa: CASSTFIATDTQYF
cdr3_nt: TGTGCCAGCAGTACTTTCATAGCTACAGATACGCAGTATTTT

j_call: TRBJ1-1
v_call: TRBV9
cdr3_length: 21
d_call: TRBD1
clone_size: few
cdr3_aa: CASSVAIQVGQGGLEDTEAFF
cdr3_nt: TGTGCCAGCAGCGTAGCCATCCAGGTCGGACAGGGAGGGCTTGAGGACACTGAAGCTTTCTTT

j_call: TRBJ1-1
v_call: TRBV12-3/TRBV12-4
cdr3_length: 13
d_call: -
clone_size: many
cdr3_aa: CASSSTDATEAFF
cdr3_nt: TGTGCCAGCAGCTCAACAGATGCGACTGAAGCTTTCTTT

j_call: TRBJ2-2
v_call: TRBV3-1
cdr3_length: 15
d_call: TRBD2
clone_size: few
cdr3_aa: CASSRGSYNTGELFF
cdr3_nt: TGTGCCAGCAGCCGCGGGAGCTACAACACCGGGGAGCTGTTTTTT

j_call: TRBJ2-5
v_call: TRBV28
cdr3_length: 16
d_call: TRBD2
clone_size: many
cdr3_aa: CASSGLAGAGQETQYF
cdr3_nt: TGTGCCAGCAGTGGTTTAGCGGGAGCGGGTCAAGAGACCCAGTACTTC

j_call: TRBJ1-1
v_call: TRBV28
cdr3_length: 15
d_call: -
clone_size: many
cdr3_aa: CASTIPGGRVTEAFF
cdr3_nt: TGTGCCAGCACCATTCCAGGTGGGAGGGTTACTGAAGCTTTCTTT

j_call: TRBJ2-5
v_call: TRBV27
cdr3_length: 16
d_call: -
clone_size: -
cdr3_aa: CASSLNGVPARETQYF
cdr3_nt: TGTGCCAGCAGTTTAAATGGGGTCCCGGCCAGGGAGACCCAGTACTTC

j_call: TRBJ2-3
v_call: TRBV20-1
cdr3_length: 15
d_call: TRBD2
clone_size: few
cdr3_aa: CSAITAGGATDTQYF
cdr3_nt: TGCAGTGCCATCACAGCGGGAGGGGCGACAGATACGCAGTATTTT

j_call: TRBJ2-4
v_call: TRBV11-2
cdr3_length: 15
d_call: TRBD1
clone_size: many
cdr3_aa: CASRGQGGRKNIQYF
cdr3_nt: TGTGCCAGCAGGGGACAGGGGGGAAGGAAAAACATTCAGTACTTC

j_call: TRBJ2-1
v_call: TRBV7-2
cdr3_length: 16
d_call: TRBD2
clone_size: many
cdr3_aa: CASSLVGLAGHNEQFF
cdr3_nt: TGTGCCAGCAGCTTAGTTGGACTAGCGGGTCACAATGAGCAGTTCTTC

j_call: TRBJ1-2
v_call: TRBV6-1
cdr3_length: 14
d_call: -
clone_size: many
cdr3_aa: CASSTAQGNYGYTF
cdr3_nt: TGTGCCAGCAGTACCGCCCAGGGGAACTATGGCTACACCTTC

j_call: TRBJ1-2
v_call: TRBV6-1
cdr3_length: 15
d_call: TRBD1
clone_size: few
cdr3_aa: CATNTGTGTTYGYTF
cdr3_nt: TGTGCCACAAATACCGGGACAGGGACGACCTATGGCTACACCTTC

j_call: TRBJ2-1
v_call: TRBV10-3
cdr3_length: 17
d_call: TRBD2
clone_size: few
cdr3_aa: CAISESKAGGLWNEQFF
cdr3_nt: TGTGCCATCAGTGAGTCTAAGGCGGGAGGTTTATGGAATGAGCAGTTCTTC